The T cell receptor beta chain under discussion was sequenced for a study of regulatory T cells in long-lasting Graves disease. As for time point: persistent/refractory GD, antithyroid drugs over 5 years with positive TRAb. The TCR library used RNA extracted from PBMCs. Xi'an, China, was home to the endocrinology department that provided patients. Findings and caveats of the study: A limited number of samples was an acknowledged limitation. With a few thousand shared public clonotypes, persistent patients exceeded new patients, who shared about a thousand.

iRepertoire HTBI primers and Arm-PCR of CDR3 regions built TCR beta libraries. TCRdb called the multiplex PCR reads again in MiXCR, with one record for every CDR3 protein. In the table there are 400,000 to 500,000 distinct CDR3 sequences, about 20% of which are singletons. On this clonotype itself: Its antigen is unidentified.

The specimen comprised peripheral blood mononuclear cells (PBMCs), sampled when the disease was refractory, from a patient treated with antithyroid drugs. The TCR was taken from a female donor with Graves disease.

The CDR3 bases are TGTGCCAGCAGTGACTTATATGGGAACACTGAAGCTTTCTTT. Amino acids: CASSDLYGNTEAFF. V gene TRBV6-4 combines with J gene TRBJ1-1; the D is unclear. The CDR3 consists of 14 residues. CDR1 is MRHNA, CDR2 SNTAGT, per germline. The V and J ends lost 1 base and 1 base respectively, with 7 bases between them.